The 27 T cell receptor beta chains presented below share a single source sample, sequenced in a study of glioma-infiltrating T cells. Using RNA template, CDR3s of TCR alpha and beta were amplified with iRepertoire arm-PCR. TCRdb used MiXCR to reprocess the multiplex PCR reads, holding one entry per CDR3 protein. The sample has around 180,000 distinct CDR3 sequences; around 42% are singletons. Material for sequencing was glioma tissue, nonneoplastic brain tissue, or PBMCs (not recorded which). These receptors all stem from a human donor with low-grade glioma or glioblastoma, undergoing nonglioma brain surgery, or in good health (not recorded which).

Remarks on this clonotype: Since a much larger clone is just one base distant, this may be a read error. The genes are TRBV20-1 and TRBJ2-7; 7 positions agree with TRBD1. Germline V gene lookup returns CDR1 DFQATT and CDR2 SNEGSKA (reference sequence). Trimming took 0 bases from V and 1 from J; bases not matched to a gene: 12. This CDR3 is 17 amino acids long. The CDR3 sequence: CSARDTVWTGPSYEQYF. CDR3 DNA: TGCAGTGCTAGAGATACTGTCTGGACAGGTCCTTCCTACGAGCAGTACTTC.

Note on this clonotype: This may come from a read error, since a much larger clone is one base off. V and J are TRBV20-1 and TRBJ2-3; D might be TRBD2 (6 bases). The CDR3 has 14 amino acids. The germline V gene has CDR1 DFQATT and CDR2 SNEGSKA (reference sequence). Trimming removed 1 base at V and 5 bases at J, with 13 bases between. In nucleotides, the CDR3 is TGCAGTGCTAGAGTTAGCGGTCGCAAAGATACGCAGTATTTT. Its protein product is CSARVSGRKDTQYF.

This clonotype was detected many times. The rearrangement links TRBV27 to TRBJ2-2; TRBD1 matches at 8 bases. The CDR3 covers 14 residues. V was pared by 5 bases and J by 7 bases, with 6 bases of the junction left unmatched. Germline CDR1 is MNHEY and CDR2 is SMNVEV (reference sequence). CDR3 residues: CASSPGQGFGELFF. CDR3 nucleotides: TGTGCCAGCAGTCCCGGACAGGGTTTCGGGGAGCTGTTTTTT.

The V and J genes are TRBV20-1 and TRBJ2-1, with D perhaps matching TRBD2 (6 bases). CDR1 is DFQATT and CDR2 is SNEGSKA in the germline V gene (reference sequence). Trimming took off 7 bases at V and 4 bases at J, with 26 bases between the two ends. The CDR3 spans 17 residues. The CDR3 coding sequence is TGCAGTGTCCCGGGGGACCACTGGAGGGCCGTGTACAATGAGCAGTTCTTC. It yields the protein CSVPGDHWRAVYNEQFF.

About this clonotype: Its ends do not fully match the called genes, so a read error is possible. Here the CDR3 reads CASRLELGRGVQFF. CDR3 nucleotides: TGCGCCAGCAGATTGGAGCTAGGCCGAGGAGTGCAGTTCTTC. This chain links TRBV5-1 with TRBJ2-1; the D is unclear. Germline-derived CDR1 and CDR2 are SGHRS and YFSETQ. The CDR3 runs 14 residues.

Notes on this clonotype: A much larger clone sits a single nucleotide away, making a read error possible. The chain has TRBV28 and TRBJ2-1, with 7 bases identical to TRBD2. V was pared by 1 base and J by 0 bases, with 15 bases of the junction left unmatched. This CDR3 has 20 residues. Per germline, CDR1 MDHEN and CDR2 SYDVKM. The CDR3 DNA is TGTGCCAGCAGTTTATTCCGGGGGGAGGGAACCGCAAGCTCCTACAATGAGCAGTTCTTC. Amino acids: CASSLFRGEGTASSYNEQFF.

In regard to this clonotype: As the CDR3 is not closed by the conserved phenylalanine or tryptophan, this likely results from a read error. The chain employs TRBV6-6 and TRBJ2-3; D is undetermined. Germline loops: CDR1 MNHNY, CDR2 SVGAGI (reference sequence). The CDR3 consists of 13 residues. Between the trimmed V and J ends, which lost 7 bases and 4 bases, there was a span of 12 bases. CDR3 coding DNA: TGTGCCAGCAATTATACGAGTTCAGATACGCAGTATTTA. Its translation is CASNYTSSDTQYL.

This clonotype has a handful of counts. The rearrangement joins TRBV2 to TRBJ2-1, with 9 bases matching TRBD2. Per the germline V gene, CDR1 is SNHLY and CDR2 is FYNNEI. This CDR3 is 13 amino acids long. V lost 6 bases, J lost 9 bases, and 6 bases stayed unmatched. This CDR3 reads CASSPSGTVEQFF. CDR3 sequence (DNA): TGTGCCAGCAGCCCTAGCGGGACGGTTGAGCAGTTCTTC.

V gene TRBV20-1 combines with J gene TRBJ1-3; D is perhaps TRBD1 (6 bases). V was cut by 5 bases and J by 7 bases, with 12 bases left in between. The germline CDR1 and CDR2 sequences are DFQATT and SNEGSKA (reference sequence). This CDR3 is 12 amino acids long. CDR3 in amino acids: CSALYRVNTIYF. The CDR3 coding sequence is TGCAGTGCTCTCTACAGGGTGAACACCATATATTTT.

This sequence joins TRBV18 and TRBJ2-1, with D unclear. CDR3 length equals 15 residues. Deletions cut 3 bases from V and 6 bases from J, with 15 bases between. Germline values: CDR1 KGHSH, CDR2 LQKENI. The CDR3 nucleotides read TGTGCCAGCTCACCGGGCCTGGGCCTAACCAATGAGCAGTTCTTC. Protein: CASSPGLGLTNEQFF.

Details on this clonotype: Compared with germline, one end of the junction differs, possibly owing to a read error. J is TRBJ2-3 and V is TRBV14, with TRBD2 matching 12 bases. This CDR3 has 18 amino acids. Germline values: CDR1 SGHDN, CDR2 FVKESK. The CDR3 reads CASRQEMTSGSFKDTQYF. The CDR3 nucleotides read TGTGCCAGCAGACAAGAAATGACTAGCGGGAGTTTCAAAGATACGCAGTATTTT.

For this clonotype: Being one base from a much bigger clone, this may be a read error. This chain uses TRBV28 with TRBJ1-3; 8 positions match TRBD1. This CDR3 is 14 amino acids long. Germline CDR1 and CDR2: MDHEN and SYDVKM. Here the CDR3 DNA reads TGTGCCACCAGTCGACAGGGGTCTGGAAACACCATATATTTT. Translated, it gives CATSRQGSGNTIYF.

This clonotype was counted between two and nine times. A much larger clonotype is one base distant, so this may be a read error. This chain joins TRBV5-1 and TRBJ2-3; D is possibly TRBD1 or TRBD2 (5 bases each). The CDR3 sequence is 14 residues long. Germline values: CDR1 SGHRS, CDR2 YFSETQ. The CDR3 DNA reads TGCGCCAGCGGCTTGGAAACGGGACCAGATACGCAGTATTTT. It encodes CASGLETGPDTQYF.

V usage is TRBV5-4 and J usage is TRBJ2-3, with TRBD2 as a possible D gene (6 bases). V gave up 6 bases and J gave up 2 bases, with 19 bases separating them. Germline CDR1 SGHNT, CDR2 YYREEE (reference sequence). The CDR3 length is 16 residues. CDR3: CASIYRGAGNTDTQYF. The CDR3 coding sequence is TGTGCCAGCATCTACCGAGGGGCGGGAAACACAGATACGCAGTATTTT.

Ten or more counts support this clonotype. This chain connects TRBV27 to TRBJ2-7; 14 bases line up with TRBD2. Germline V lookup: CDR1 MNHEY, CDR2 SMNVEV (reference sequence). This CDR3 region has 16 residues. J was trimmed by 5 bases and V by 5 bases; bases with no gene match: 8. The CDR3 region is CASSRQGLAGVDEQYF. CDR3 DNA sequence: TGTGCCAGCAGTCGACAGGGACTAGCGGGAGTCGACGAGCAGTACTTC.

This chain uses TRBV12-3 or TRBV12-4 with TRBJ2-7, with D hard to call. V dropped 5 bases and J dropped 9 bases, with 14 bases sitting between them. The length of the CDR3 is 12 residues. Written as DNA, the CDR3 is TGTGCCAGCAGTGGCGGAGTCCACGGGCAGTACTTC. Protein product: CASSGGVHGQYF.

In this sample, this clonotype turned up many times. In DNA, the CDR3 is TGTGCCAGTAGTCCCATGACAGGAAACTATGGCTACACCTTC. It specifies CASSPMTGNYGYTF. The V call is TRBV19, the J call TRBJ1-2, with a weak D call TRBD1 (6 bases). Germline V gene data show CDR1 as LNHDA and CDR2 as SQIVND (reference sequence). V dropped 5 bases and J dropped 2 bases, with 12 bases sitting between them. The CDR3 length is 14 residues.

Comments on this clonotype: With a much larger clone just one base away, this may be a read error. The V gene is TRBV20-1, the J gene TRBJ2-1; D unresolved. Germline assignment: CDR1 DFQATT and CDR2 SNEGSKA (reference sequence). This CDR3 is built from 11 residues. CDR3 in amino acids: CSASPKDEQLF. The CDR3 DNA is TGCAGTGCTTCCCCCAAGGATGAGCAGCTCTTC.

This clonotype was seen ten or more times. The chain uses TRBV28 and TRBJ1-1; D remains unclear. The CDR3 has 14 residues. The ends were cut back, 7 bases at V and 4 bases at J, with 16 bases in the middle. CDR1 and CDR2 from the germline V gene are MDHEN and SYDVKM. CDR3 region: CASNSARGPTEAFF. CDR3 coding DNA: TGTGCCAGCAACTCCGCCCGAGGACCCACTGAAGCTTTCTTT.

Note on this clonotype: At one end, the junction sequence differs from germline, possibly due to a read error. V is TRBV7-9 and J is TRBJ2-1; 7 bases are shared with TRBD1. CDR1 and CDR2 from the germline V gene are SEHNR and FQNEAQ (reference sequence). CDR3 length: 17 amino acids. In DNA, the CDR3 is TGTGCCAGCAGCTTACCGACAGGGAAGAGCTCCTACAATCAGCAGTTCTTC. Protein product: CASSLPTGKSSYNQQFF.

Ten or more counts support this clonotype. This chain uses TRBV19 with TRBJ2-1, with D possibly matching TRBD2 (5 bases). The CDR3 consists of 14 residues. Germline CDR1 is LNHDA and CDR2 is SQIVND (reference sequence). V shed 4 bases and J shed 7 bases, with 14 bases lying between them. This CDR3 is CASSKRTLSNEQFF. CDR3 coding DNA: TGTGCCAGTAGTAAAAGGACTTTATCAAATGAGCAGTTCTTC.

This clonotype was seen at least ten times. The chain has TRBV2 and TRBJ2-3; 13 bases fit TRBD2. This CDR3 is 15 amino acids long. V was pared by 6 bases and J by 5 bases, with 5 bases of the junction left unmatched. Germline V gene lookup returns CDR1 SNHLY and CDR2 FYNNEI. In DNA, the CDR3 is TGTGCCAGCAGGGACAGGACTAGCGGGGGAGATACGCAGTATTTT. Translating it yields CASRDRTSGGDTQYF.

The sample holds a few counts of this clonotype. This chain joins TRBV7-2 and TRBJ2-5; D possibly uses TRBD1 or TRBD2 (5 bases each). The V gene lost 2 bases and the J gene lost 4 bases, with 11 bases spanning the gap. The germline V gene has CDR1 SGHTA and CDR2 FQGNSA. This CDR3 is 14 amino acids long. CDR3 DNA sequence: TGTGCCAGCAGCTTAATGGGGACCTCAGAGACCCAGTACTTC. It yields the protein CASSLMGTSETQYF.

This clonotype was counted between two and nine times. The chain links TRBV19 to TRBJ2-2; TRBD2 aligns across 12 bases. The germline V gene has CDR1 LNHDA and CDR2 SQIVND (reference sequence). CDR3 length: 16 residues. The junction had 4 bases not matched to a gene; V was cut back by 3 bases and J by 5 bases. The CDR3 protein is CASSMGTSGQTGELFF. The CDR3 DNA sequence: TGTGCCAGTAGTATGGGGACTAGCGGGCAAACCGGGGAGCTGTTTTTT.

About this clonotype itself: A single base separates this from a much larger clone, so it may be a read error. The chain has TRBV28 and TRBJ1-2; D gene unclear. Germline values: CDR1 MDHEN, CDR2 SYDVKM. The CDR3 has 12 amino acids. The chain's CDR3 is CASSLVGYGYAF. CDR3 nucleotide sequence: TGTGCCAGCAGTTTAGTGGGCTATGGCTACGCCTTC.

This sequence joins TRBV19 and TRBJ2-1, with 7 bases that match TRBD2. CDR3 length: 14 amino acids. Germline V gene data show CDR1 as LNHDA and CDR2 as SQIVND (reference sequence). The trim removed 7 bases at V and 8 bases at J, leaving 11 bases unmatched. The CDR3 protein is CASNHPGRTDEQFF. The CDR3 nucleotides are TGTGCCAGTAACCACCCCGGGAGGACCGATGAGCAGTTCTTC.

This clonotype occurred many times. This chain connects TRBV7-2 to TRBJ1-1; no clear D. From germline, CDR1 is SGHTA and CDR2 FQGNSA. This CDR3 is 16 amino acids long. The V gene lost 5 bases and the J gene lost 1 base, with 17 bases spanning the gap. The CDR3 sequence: CASSHISGFANTEAFF. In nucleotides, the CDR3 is TGTGCCAGCAGCCATATATCGGGTTTTGCGAACACTGAAGCTTTCTTT.